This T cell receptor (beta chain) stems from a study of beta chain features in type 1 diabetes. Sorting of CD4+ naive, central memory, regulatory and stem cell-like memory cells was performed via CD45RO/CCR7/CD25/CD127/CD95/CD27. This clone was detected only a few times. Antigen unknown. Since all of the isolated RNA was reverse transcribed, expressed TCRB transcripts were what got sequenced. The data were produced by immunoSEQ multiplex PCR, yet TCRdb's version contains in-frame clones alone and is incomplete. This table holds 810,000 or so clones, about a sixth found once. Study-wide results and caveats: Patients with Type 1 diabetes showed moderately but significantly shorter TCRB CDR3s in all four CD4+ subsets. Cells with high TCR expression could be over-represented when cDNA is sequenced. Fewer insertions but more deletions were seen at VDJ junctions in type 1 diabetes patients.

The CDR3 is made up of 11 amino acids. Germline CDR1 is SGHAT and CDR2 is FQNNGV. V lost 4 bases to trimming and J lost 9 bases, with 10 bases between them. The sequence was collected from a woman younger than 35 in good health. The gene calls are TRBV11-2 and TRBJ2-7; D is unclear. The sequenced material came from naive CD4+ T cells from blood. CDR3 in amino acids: CASSSYISQYF. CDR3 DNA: TGTGCCAGCAGCTCATATATCTCGCAGTACTTC.